Listed here are 17 T cell receptor beta chains from one sample, sequenced in a study of cytomegalovirus exposure and HLA in healthy donors. PCR used 60 Vbeta primers and 13 Jbeta primers. This table comes from immunoSEQ multiplex PCR, and its TCRdb copy is limited to in-frame clones, with some not included. The data contain approximately 130,000 clones, less than 90% of them seen just once; the ten biggest clones take up about 1.5%. The source material was PBMCs. The receptors were gathered from a man aged 35 to 55 in good health and CMV-seronegative.

V usage is TRBV25-1 and J usage is TRBJ2-1; 9 nucleotides match TRBD2. From germline, CDR1 is MGHDK and CDR2 SYGVNS. The CDR3 has 15 amino acids. Trimming cost V 3 bases and J 7 bases; bases outside gene matches: 7. The CDR3 loop is CASSDTLAGDNEQFF. The CDR3 DNA sequence: TGTGCCAGCAGTGACACCTTAGCGGGAGATAATGAGCAGTTCTTC. Full variable domain (outside the CDR3, taken from reference TRBV25-1 and TRBJ2-1): EADIYQTPRYLVIGTGKKITLECSQTMGHDKMYWYQQDPGMELHLIHYSYGVNSTEKGDLSSESTVSRIRTEHFPLTLESARPSHTSQYLCASSDTLAGDNEQFFGPGTRLTVL.

The V call is TRBV7-2, the J call TRBJ2-1, with D uncertain. The V and J ends lost 2 bases and 0 bases respectively, with 8 bases between them. CDR1 and CDR2 from the germline V gene are SGHTA and FQGNSA. The CDR3 is 15 amino acids. Written as DNA, the CDR3 is TGTGCCAGCAGCTTAACCTCGGTCTCCTACAATGAGCAGTTCTTC. Its protein product is CASSLTSVSYNEQFF. Full variable domain (missing parts from reference TRBV7-2 and TRBJ2-1): GAGVSQSPSNKVTEKGKDVELRCDPISGHTALYWYRQSLGQGLEFLIYFQGNSAPDKSGLPSDRFSAERTGGSVSTLTIQRTQQEDSAVYLCASSLTSVSYNEQFFGPGTRLTVL.

This chain connects TRBV11-2 to TRBJ2-5; 10 bases agree with TRBD1. The J call may not be correct, given that the DNA end is closer to TRBJ2-7. The CDR3 consists of 14 residues. Germline loops: CDR1 SGHAT, CDR2 FQNNGV. The CDR3 nucleotides read TGTGCCAGCAGCTCCGGACAGGGGGCCTACGAGCAGTACTTC. It specifies CASSSGQGAYEQYF.

The chain carries TRBV18 and TRBJ1-6, with D possibly matching TRBD1 (6 bases). Germline CDR1 and CDR2: KGHSH and LQKENI. Trimming pared 1 base from V and 10 bases from J, leaving 14 bases between. The CDR3 is made up of 15 amino acids. DNA of the CDR3: TGTGCCAGCTCACCACAGGGGTCCCAGGGGTCACCCCTCCACTTT. Translation gives CASSPQGSQGSPLHF.

This sequence joins TRBV4-1 and TRBJ1-5; no clear D. Germline V gene data show CDR1 as MGHRA and CDR2 as YSYEKL. The CDR3 loop spans 14 amino acids. Trimming removed 4 bases at V and 0 bases at J, with 7 bases between. CDR3 residues: CASSPRFSNQPQHF. In nucleotides, the CDR3 is TGCGCCAGCAGCCCTCGGTTTAGCAATCAGCCCCAGCATTTT.

V is TRBV5-6 and J is TRBJ2-7, with D perhaps TRBD1 (5 bases). Germline loops: CDR1 SGHDT, CDR2 YYEEEE. The V and J ends lost 3 bases and 4 bases respectively, with 14 bases between them. CDR3 length: 14 residues. The CDR3 nucleotides read TGTGCCAGCAGCTCCTGGGGCAGGGCGTACGAGCAGTACTTC. Its translation is CASSSWGRAYEQYF.

V is TRBV6-5 and J is TRBJ2-5; tentative D call: TRBD2 (5 bases). CDR1 is MNHEY and CDR2 is SVGAGI in the germline V gene. This CDR3 is built from 15 residues. V shed 0 bases and J shed 2 bases, with 10 bases lying between them. The DNA of the CDR3 is TGTGCCAGCAGTTACTCGAGGGAGACACAAGAGACCCAGTACTTC. Translation gives CASSYSRETQETQYF.

The chain carries TRBV7-2 and TRBJ2-3; D is undetermined. The ends were cut back, 1 base at V and 5 bases at J, with 4 bases in the middle. The CDR3 is made up of 12 amino acids. CDR1 is SGHTA and CDR2 is FQGNSA in the germline V gene. The CDR3 loop is CASSLGLDTQYF. The CDR3 region has the DNA TGTGCCAGCAGCTTAGGTCTAGATACGCAGTATTTT.

This clone was found a few times. The chain is built from TRBV4-2 and TRBJ2-7, with 7 nucleotides matching TRBD2. In germline, CDR1 is LGHNA, CDR2 YNFKEQ. The CDR3 consists of 15 residues. Trimming cost V 1 base and J 2 bases; bases outside gene matches: 5. The CDR3 loop is CASSQALAPTYEQYF. The CDR3 nucleotides are TGTGCCAGCAGCCAAGCACTAGCGCCTACCTACGAGCAGTACTTC.

This chain connects TRBV30 to TRBJ2-7, with 7 bases matching TRBD1. CDR3 length equals 14 residues. Per the germline V gene, CDR1 is GTSNPN and CDR2 is SVGIG (reference sequence). V trimming: 2 bases; J trimming: 2 bases; junction bases outside the gene matches: 6. The CDR3 region is CAWSIRTGPYEQYF. In nucleotides, the CDR3 is TGTGCCTGGAGTATAAGGACAGGCCCCTACGAGCAGTACTTC.

The J gene is TRBJ1-1, the V gene TRBV5-6; D gene unclear. V was pared by 0 bases and J by 4 bases, with 7 bases between. Germline CDR1 and CDR2: SGHDT and YYEEEE. The CDR3 loop spans 13 amino acids. The CDR3 nucleotides read TGTGCCAGCAGCTTGGAAGGCGGCACTGAAGCTTTCTTT. Residues: CASSLEGGTEAFF.

This chain joins TRBV9 and TRBJ1-5; 10 positions match TRBD1. The V and J ends lost 0 bases and 1 base, in that order; junction bases with no gene match: 16. The germline V gene encodes CDR1 SGDLS and CDR2 YYNGEE. This CDR3 is built from 21 residues. The CDR3 nucleotides are TGTGCCAGCAGCGTAGGGGCCGGGACAGGGGTTTCCCCGGGGAGCAATCAGCCCCAGCATTTT. It translates to CASSVGAGTGVSPGSNQPQHF.

There are a few counts of this clone. The chain recombines TRBV13 with TRBJ1-5; 12 nucleotides agree with TRBD1. There are 19 residues in the CDR3. J lost 1 base, V lost 5 bases, and 12 bases had no gene match. In germline, CDR1 is PRHDT, CDR2 FYEKMQ (reference sequence). CDR3 coding DNA: TGTGCCAGCAGCGGAGCCGGGACAGGGGGCTTGCGGAGCAATCAGCCCCAGCATTTT. Residues: CASSGAGTGGLRSNQPQHF.

Notes on this clone: One end of the junction does not line up with germline, which may come from a read error. This chain uses TRBV7-7 with TRBJ2-4; D is ambiguous. There are 17 residues in the CDR3. The germline V gene has CDR1 SSHAT and CDR2 FNYEAQ (reference sequence). CDR3: CASSLDSGSLAKNIQYF. CDR3 nucleotides: TGTGCTAGCAGCTTAGATTCCGGGTCCCTAGCCAAAAACATTCAGTACTTC.

This clone showed up just a few times. The chain uses TRBV6-6 and TRBJ2-5, with TRBD1 matching over 12 bases. The end of the DNA fits TRBJ2-7 better, so the J call may be wrong. The CDR3 runs 16 residues. CDR1 and CDR2 from the germline V gene are MNHNY and SVGAGI (reference sequence). The CDR3 DNA is TGTGCCAGCAGTTCCGGGGACAGGGGGCGCAGTAACGAGCAGTACTTC. Residues: CASSSGDRGRSNEQYF.

As to this clone: This sample also contains other DNA sequences that code for the same CDR3. J is TRBJ2-3 and V is TRBV27, with 8 bases aligning to TRBD1. Germline V gives CDR1 MNHEY, CDR2 SMNVEV (reference sequence). Trimming took 2 bases from V and 3 from J; bases not matched to a gene: 1. The CDR3 spans 14 residues. The CDR3 DNA reads TGTGCCAGCAGTTTAGGACAGGGTACAGATACGCAGTATTTT. Translating it yields CASSLGQGTDTQYF.

V and J are TRBV11-2 and TRBJ2-7, with D possibly TRBD1 on 7 matching bases. V gave up 2 bases and J gave up 0 bases, with 11 bases separating them. This CDR3 is 15 amino acids long. Per germline, CDR1 SGHAT and CDR2 FQNNGV. DNA for the CDR3: TGTGCCAGCAGCTTAACAGGGGACTTCTCCTACGAGCAGTACTTC. Encoded protein: CASSLTGDFSYEQYF.